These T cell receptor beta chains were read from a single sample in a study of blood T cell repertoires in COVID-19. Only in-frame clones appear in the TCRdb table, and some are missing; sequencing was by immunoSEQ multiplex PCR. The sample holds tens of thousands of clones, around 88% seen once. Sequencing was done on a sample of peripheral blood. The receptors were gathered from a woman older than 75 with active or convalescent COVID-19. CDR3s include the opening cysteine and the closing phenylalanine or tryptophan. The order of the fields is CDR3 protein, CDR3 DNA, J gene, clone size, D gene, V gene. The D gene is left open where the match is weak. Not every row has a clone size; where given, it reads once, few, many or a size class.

CDR3: CAISVRVGEETQYF; DNA: TGTGCCATCAGTGTACGGGTAGGGGAAGAGACCCAGTACTTC; J: TRBJ2-5; size: NA; D: NA; V: TRBV10-3
CDR3: CASTGEASGYQETQYF; DNA: TGTGCCAGCACCGGGGAGGCTAGCGGATATCAAGAGACCCAGTACTTC; J: TRBJ2-5; size: once; D: TRBD2; V: TRBV2
CDR3: CASSRTGSNYGYTF; DNA: TGTGCCAGTAGTAGGACAGGCTCTAACTATGGCTACACCTTC; J: TRBJ1-2; size: NA; D: TRBD1; V: TRBV19
CDR3: CASNRGIEKLFF; DNA: TGTGCCAGCAACAGGGGAATTGAAAAACTGTTTTTT; J: TRBJ1-4; size: NA; D: TRBD1; V: TRBV11-2
CDR3: CASSPLSGGREDTQYF; DNA: TGTGCCAGCAGTCCCCTTAGCGGGGGCAGGGAAGATACGCAGTATTTT; J: TRBJ2-3; size: NA; D: TRBD2; V: TRBV27
CDR3: CASSPPTGFGEQYF; DNA: TGTGCCAGTAGCCCCCCGACAGGCTTTGGGGAGCAGTACTTC; J: TRBJ2-7; size: once; D: NA; V: TRBV19
CDR3: CASSLGQGYGYTF; DNA: TGTGCCAGCAGTCTAGGACAGGGGTATGGCTACACCTTC; J: TRBJ1-2; size: NA; D: TRBD1; V: TRBV12-3/TRBV12-4
CDR3: CASSQDPGGGAISTDTQYF; DNA: TGCGCCAGCAGCCAAGATCCCGGCGGGGGGGCCATTAGCACAGATACGCAGTATTTT; J: TRBJ2-3; size: NA; D: TRBD2; V: TRBV4-3
CDR3: CASSQVSLSYEQYF; DNA: TGTGCCAGCAGCCAAGTCAGTCTCTCCTACGAGCAGTACTTC; J: TRBJ2-7; size: NA; D: NA; V: TRBV14
CDR3: CASSAGTRSYNEQFF; DNA: TGTGCCAGCAGCGCCGGGACTCGCTCCTACAATGAGCAGTTCTTC; J: TRBJ2-1; size: NA; D: NA; V: TRBV9
CDR3: CATSPTGSSGNTIYF; DNA: TGTGCCACCAGCCCTACGGGGAGCTCTGGAAACACCATATATTTT; J: TRBJ1-3; size: once; D: NA; V: TRBV15
CDR3: CASSLGQVISGANVLTF; DNA: TGCGCCAGCAGCTTGGGACAGGTTATCTCTGGGGCCAACGTCCTGACTTTC; J: TRBJ2-6; size: NA; D: NA; V: TRBV5-1
CDR3: CASSGSGPDTQYF; DNA: TGTGCCAGCAGTGGATCAGGCCCAGATACGCAGTATTTT; J: TRBJ2-3; size: NA; D: NA; V: TRBV25-1
CDR3: CATSDLGRDSGNEQFF; DNA: TGTGCCACCAGTGATTTGGGGAGGGATTCCGGCAATGAGCAGTTCTTC; J: TRBJ2-1; size: once; D: TRBD2; V: TRBV24-1
CDR3: CASSSGAFVGTEAFF; DNA: TGTGCCAGCAGCTCAGGGGCTTTTGTTGGCACTGAAGCTTTCTTT; J: TRBJ1-1; size: NA; D: NA; V: TRBV5-6
CDR3: CASSTSGLEKDEQFF; DNA: TGTGCCAGCAGCACTTCAGGGTTGGAAAAGGATGAGCAGTTCTTC; J: TRBJ2-1; size: once; D: NA; V: TRBV7-3
CDR3: CASSQDSSGGAGDTQYF; DNA: TGCGCCAGCAGCCAAGATTCTAGCGGGGGGGCGGGAGATACGCAGTATTTT; J: TRBJ2-3; size: NA; D: TRBD2; V: TRBV4-3
CDR3: CASSQGTTYNEQFF; DNA: TGCGCCAGCAGCCAGGGGACCACCTACAATGAGCAGTTCTTC; J: TRBJ2-1; size: once; D: NA; V: TRBV5-1
CDR3: CASSMGGLADTQYF; DNA: TGCGCCAGCAGCATGGGCGGGTTGGCAGATACGCAGTATTTT; J: TRBJ2-3; size: once; D: NA; V: TRBV5-1
CDR3: CSVRPQGNTEAFF; DNA: TGCAGCGTTCGGCCTCAGGGGAACACTGAAGCTTTCTTT; J: TRBJ1-1; size: NA; D: NA; V: TRBV29-1
CDR3: CASSLFSGAGELFF; DNA: TGTGCCAGCAGCTTATTTTCAGGGGCCGGGGAGCTGTTTTTT; J: TRBJ2-2; size: NA; D: NA; V: TRBV11-3
CDR3: CASSPLTWTSGRKDTQYF; DNA: TGTGCCAGCTCACCCCTCACTTGGACTAGCGGGAGAAAAGATACGCAGTATTTT; J: TRBJ2-3; size: NA; D: TRBD2; V: TRBV18
CDR3: CASSLGAGADRGYTF; DNA: TGCGCCAGCAGCTTGGGGGCAGGGGCTGATCGAGGCTACACCTTC; J: TRBJ1-2; size: NA; D: NA; V: TRBV5-1
CDR3: CSVTTSGSSGEQYF; DNA: TGCAGCGTGACTACTAGCGGGAGCTCTGGTGAGCAGTACTTC; J: TRBJ2-7; size: few; D: TRBD2; V: TRBV29-1
CDR3: CASSPKRDTEAFF; DNA: TGTGCCAGCTCACCGAAGAGGGACACTGAAGCTTTCTTT; J: TRBJ1-1; size: once; D: NA; V: TRBV18
CDR3: CASSDPPGQGSGNTIYF; DNA: TGTGCCAGCAGTGACCCCCCCGGACAGGGCTCTGGAAACACCATATATTTT; J: TRBJ1-3; size: NA; D: TRBD1; V: TRBV2
CDR3: CASSLGALTDTQYF; DNA: TGTGCCAGCAGTTTAGGGGCGCTCACAGATACGCAGTATTTT; J: TRBJ2-3; size: NA; D: NA; V: TRBV6-2/TRBV6-3
CDR3: CASSLAGPSYEQYF; DNA: TGTGCCAGCAGCCTAGCGGGCCCCTCCTACGAGCAGTACTTC; J: TRBJ2-7; size: NA; D: TRBD2; V: TRBV7-2
CDR3: CASSLTDRGANVLTF; DNA: TGTGCCAGCAGCTTAACGGACAGGGGGGCCAACGTCCTGACTTTC; J: TRBJ2-6; size: NA; D: TRBD1; V: TRBV5-5
CDR3: CASSVATPTGARTSGTKSTDTQYF; DNA: TGTGCCAGCAGCGTAGCTACACCAACAGGGGCCCGGACTAGCGGGACTAAAAGCACAGATACGCAGTATTTT; J: TRBJ2-3; size: NA; D: TRBD2; V: TRBV9
CDR3: CSVLGQGEYTF; DNA: TGCAGCGTCCTCGGACAGGGGGAATACACCTTC; J: TRBJ1-2; size: NA; D: TRBD1; V: TRBV29-1
CDR3: CASSLGTYEKLFF; DNA: TGTGCCAGCAGCCTCGGGACTTACGAAAAACTGTTTTTT; J: TRBJ1-4; size: once; D: NA; V: TRBV11-2
CDR3: CARRGTATDTQYF; DNA: TGTGCCAGGAGAGGGACAGCCACAGATACGCAGTATTTT; J: TRBJ2-3; size: NA; D: TRBD1; V: TRBV7-9
CDR3: CASRKRTGTGYTEAFF; DNA: TGTGCCAGCCGAAAGCGCACCGGGACAGGGTACACTGAAGCTTTCTTT; J: TRBJ1-1; size: few; D: TRBD1; V: TRBV27
CDR3: CASSLDSNYNEQFF; DNA: TGTGCCAGCAGCTTGGACAGTAACTACAATGAGCAGTTCTTC; J: TRBJ2-1; size: few; D: NA; V: TRBV5-5
CDR3: CASSLTDFTGELFF; DNA: TGTGCCAGCAGCCTGACAGACTTCACCGGGGAGCTGTTTTTT; J: TRBJ2-2; size: NA; D: NA; V: TRBV7-2
CDR3: CASSRTGDEKLFF; DNA: TGTGCCAGCTCTCGAACGGGAGATGAAAAACTGTTTTTT; J: TRBJ1-4; size: NA; D: NA; V: TRBV18
CDR3: CASSPPGRGSEKLFF; DNA: TGCGCCAGCAGCCCCCCGGGGAGAGGATCTGAAAAACTGTTTTTT; J: TRBJ1-4; size: NA; D: NA; V: TRBV4-1
CDR3: CASSLQGAHNQPQHF; DNA: TGTGCCAGCAGCTTGCAAGGGGCGCATAATCAGCCCCAGCATTTT; J: TRBJ1-5; size: NA; D: NA; V: TRBV5-4
CDR3: CASSWDGRDQPQHF; DNA: TGTGCCAGCAGTTGGGACGGGAGGGATCAGCCCCAGCATTTT; J: TRBJ1-5; size: NA; D: NA; V: TRBV2
CDR3: CASRPQGNTIYF; DNA: TGTGCCAGCAGACCGCAGGGGAACACCATATATTTT; J: TRBJ1-3; size: NA; D: NA; V: TRBV6-6
CDR3: CASSITSGQPQHF; DNA: TGTGCCAGTAGTATCACCTCGGGTCAGCCCCAGCATTTT; J: TRBJ1-5; size: NA; D: NA; V: TRBV19
CDR3: CASSLAFGREVEQPQHF; DNA: TGTGCCAGCAGCTTAGCGTTCGGCAGGGAAGTGGAACAGCCCCAGCATTTT; J: TRBJ1-5; size: NA; D: NA; V: TRBV7-9
CDR3: CASSVVGTGGYNEQFF; DNA: TGTGCCAGCAGCGTAGTGGGGACGGGAGGCTACAATGAGCAGTTCTTC; J: TRBJ2-1; size: NA; D: TRBD2; V: TRBV9
CDR3: CASSLGGRGLGEQYF; DNA: TGCGCCAGCAGCTTGGGCGGGAGGGGATTGGGCGAGCAGTACTTC; J: TRBJ2-7; size: NA; D: TRBD2; V: TRBV5-1
CDR3: CASSFWAGTGFETIQYF; DNA: TGTGCCAGCAGCTTTTGGGCGGGGACAGGGTTCGAAACCATTCAGTACTTC; J: TRBJ2-4; size: once; D: NA; V: TRBV12-1
CDR3: CASSWTSGRAGYEQFF; DNA: TGTGCCAGCAGTTGGACTAGCGGGAGGGCCGGATATGAGCAGTTCTTC; J: TRBJ2-1; size: NA; D: TRBD2; V: TRBV6-2/TRBV6-3